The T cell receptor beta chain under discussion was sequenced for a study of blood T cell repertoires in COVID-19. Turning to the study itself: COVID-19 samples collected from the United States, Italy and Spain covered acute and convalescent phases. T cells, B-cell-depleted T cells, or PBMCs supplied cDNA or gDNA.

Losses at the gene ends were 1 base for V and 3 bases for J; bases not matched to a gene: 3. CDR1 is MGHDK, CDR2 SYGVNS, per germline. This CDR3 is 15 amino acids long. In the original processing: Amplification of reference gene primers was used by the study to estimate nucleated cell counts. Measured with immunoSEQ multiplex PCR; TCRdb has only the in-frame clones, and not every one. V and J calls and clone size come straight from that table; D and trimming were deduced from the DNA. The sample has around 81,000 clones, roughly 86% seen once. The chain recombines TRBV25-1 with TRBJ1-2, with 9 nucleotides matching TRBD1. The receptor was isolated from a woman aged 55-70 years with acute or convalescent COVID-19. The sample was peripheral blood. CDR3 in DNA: TGTGCCAGCAGTGAATCGGACAGGGGCTACTATGGCTACACCTTC. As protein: CASSESDRGYYGYTF.